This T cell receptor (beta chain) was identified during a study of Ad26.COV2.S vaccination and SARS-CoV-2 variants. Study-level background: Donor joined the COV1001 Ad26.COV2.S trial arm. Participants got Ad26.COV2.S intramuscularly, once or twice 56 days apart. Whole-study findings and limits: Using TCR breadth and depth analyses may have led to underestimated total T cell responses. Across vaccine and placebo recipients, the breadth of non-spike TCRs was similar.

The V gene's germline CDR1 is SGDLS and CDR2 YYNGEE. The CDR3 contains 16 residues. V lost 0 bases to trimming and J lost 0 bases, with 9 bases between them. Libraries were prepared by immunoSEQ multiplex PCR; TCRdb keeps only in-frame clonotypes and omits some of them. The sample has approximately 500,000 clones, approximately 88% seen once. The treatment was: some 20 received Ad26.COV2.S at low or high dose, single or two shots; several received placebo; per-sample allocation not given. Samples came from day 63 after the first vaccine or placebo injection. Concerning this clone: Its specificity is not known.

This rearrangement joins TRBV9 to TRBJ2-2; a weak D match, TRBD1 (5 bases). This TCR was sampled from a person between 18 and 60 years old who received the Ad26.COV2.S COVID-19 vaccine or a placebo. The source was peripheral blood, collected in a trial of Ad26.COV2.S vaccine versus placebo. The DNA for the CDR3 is TGTGCCAGCAGCGTAGTAAGACAGACGAACACCGGGGAGCTGTTTTTT. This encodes CASSVVRQTNTGELFF. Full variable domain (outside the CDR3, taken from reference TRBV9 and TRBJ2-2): DSGVTQTPKHLITATGQRVTLRCSPRSGDLSVYWYQQSLDQGLQFLIQYYNGEERAKGNILERFSAQQFPDLHSELNLSSLELGDSALYFCASSVVRQTNTGELFFGEGSRLTVL.